The entry that follows covers one T cell receptor beta chain sequence. Its antigen is undetermined. The CDR3 covers 15 residues. Germline CDR1 is KGHSH and CDR2 is LQKENI. V was clipped by 2 bases and J by 1 base, with 11 bases between them. Purity (above 95%) was reached by all sorted populations. The sample originates from a study of beta chain features in type 1 diabetes. Study information: All samples combined gave under 110,000,000 sorted cells for examination. Findings and caveats of the study: Among patients, naive, central memory and Treg TCRB repertoires appeared more similar than among healthy donors. Shorter TCRB CDR3s, moderately but significantly so, were found in Type 1 diabetes patients in all four CD4+ subsets.

Sequencing targeted expressed TCRB transcripts, as all isolated RNA had been reverse transcribed. TCRdb keeps only in-frame clones here, not all; method: immunoSEQ multiplex PCR. This sample has hundreds of thousands of clones, with 12% to 15% found just once. What was sequenced was central memory CD4+ T cells from blood. V usage is TRBV18 and J usage is TRBJ1-1; possible D gene TRBD1, 6 bases. This receptor was taken from a man aged 25 to 45 in good health. CDR3: CASSPGGQQNTEAFF. CDR3 in DNA: TGTGCCAGCTCACCAGGGGGACAACAGAACACTGAAGCTTTCTTT.